This T cell receptor (beta chain) comes out of a study of blood T cell repertoires in COVID-19 (dated by TCRdb to the early 2020s). For context, the study as a whole: The collaborator samples originated in the United States, Italy and Spain and spanned the acute and convalescent phases of COVID-19. The repertoires were released in a freely available public database meant as a resource for research on the immune response to SARS-CoV-2. Samples were obtained from the ongoing ImmuneRACE study (first 160 participants) and from about 1,300 subjects provided by 6 global collaborators. Where available, HLA class I and class II types were taken from metadata supplied by the sample provider and were not determined by assay-based typing. The prospective study material was composed of cDNA or gDNA derived from T cells, B-cell-depleted T cells, or PBMCs. The dataset comprised deeply sampled blood TCRbeta repertoires from subjects exposed to, actively infected with, or recovered from COVID-19. Nearly every sample came with metadata listing a de-identified subject ID, COVID-19 status, age in years and sex. General study outcomes and caveats: The quantity of clinical and demographic metadata differed by source and by participant and was supplied without curation.

Reading the germline V gene gives CDR1 LGHNT and CDR2 FRNRAP. Between the V and J ends, shortened by 4 bases and 4 bases respectively, the junction contains 7 bases. From the cysteine up to the phenylalanine, the CDR3 has a length of 12 residues. The retained sequence is limited to the CDR3, 36 bases, with the frame set at the first base. TCRbeta CDR3 regions were amplified from genomic DNA by means of the immunoSEQ Assay, a bias-controlled multiplex PCR. The published analysis was carried out like this. The number of nucleated cells in each sample was estimated from the amplification of reference gene primers within the assay. To quantify the absolute abundance of each unique TCRbeta CDR3 rearrangement, sequence reads were collapsed and filtered. For each sample, productive Simpson clonality was calculated as the square root of Simpson's diversity index across productive rearrangements. The clones in this table, taken by TCRdb from immuneACCESS, are in-frame only. Not every clone is retained; where verified, under half of the shortfall comes from an unresolved V gene, and the cause of the rest is unknown. The DNA was the basis for D and trimming; V, J and clone size are from that table. The sample table shows 200,000 to 250,000 clones, and 86% are seen once. The ten largest make up about 2.2% of the sample.

Collaborating institutions collected whole blood in K2EDTA tubes following their own protocols. For TCRbeta analysis, collaborators shipped samples as frozen whole blood, isolated PBMCs, or DNA extracted from either of those sample types. In the case of this clone: Its antigen target is currently unknown. No base quality information exists; no much larger clone differs at one position.

This sequence originates from a woman aged 45-60 years with acute or convalescent COVID-19. Sequencing was carried out using peripheral blood. The chain is made from TRBV12-5 and TRBJ2-5, with no reliable assignment of the D segment. The DNA sequence is given as TGTGCTAGTGGTTACTTTGGAGAGACCCAGTACTTC. Translated, this gives CASGYFGETQYF.